The rows below give T cell receptor beta chains drawn from one sample of a study of T cell responses to AZD1222 COVID-19 vaccine. Method: immunoSEQ multiplex PCR; TCRdb's copy keeps in-frame clones and lacks some. The profile shows 180,000 or so clones, 94% of them singletons. The starting material was peripheral blood, obtained on day 0 of AZD1222 vaccination. These receptors all come from an adult in good health. The conserved cysteine and the conserved F or W are not part of the CDR3 here. D genes are given only for firm matches. Rows may omit the clone size; those that give it use once, few, many or a size class.

D gene: -; V gene: TRBV10-1; J gene: TRBJ1-1; clone size: -; CDR3 protein: ASSGEDTEAF
D gene: -; V gene: TRBV7-3; J gene: TRBJ1-5; clone size: -; CDR3 protein: ASSLGGRQPQH
D gene: -; V gene: TRBV20-1; J gene: TRBJ1-2; clone size: -; CDR3 protein: SAYGYGYT
D gene: -; V gene: TRBV19; J gene: TRBJ1-1; clone size: -; CDR3 protein: ASSIPTENTEAF
D gene: -; V gene: TRBV12-3/TRBV12-4; J gene: TRBJ1-1; clone size: -; CDR3 protein: ASSPGPPRAF
D gene: -; V gene: TRBV5-5; J gene: TRBJ2-5; clone size: -; CDR3 protein: ASSSRGHQETQY
D gene: TRBD1; V gene: TRBV6-2/TRBV6-3; J gene: TRBJ1-5; clone size: once; CDR3 protein: ASSYGQGVYQPQH
D gene: -; V gene: TRBV19; J gene: TRBJ1-2; clone size: -; CDR3 protein: ASSRSGGIEGYT
D gene: -; V gene: TRBV3-1/TRBV3-2; J gene: TRBJ2-1; clone size: -; CDR3 protein: ASSQDPSEGTNEQF
D gene: -; V gene: TRBV19; J gene: TRBJ1-5; clone size: -; CDR3 protein: ATRGRIGLRSNQPQH
D gene: TRBD2; V gene: TRBV2; J gene: TRBJ2-7; clone size: -; CDR3 protein: ASRLSSGMAYEQY
D gene: -; V gene: TRBV2; J gene: TRBJ1-5; clone size: -; CDR3 protein: ASSGLNQPQH
D gene: -; V gene: TRBV6-5; J gene: TRBJ1-1; clone size: -; CDR3 protein: ASSPVNTEAF
D gene: -; V gene: TRBV27; J gene: TRBJ1-1; clone size: -; CDR3 protein: ASSFIGVNTEAF
D gene: TRBD1; V gene: TRBV7-9; J gene: TRBJ1-2; clone size: -; CDR3 protein: ASSDGQVSGYT
D gene: -; V gene: TRBV7-8; J gene: TRBJ1-5; clone size: -; CDR3 protein: ASSLGRLNERPQH
D gene: TRBD1; V gene: TRBV28; J gene: TRBJ1-3; clone size: -; CDR3 protein: ASRLYRDSSGNTIY
D gene: -; V gene: TRBV28; J gene: TRBJ1-2; clone size: -; CDR3 protein: ASSLDSYGYT
D gene: -; V gene: TRBV7-8; J gene: TRBJ2-1; clone size: -; CDR3 protein: ASVLASSYNEQF
D gene: -; V gene: TRBV12-5; J gene: TRBJ1-2; clone size: -; CDR3 protein: ASGPGNNYGYT
D gene: -; V gene: TRBV7-8; J gene: TRBJ2-7; clone size: -; CDR3 protein: ASSSTGLRSYEQY
D gene: -; V gene: TRBV11-1; J gene: TRBJ1-1; clone size: -; CDR3 protein: ASSPHEYTEAF
D gene: -; V gene: TRBV5-1; J gene: TRBJ2-2; clone size: once; CDR3 protein: ASSISGGGTGELF
D gene: -; V gene: TRBV11-2; J gene: TRBJ2-1; clone size: -; CDR3 protein: ASSYAELRGNEQF